This T cell receptor (beta chain) was captured in a study of sequential checkpoint blockade in melanoma. This CDR3 has 13 amino acids. J gave up 9 bases and V 7 bases, and 9 bases lay outside the gene matches. Germline CDR1 and CDR2: MNHEY and SMNVEV (reference sequence). Some clones are missing from TCRdb's copy, which holds only in-frame ones; the method was immunoSEQ multiplex PCR. The table shows about 9,900 clones, with 59% occurring only once. This clone is medium-sized within its sample. Described treatment: randomized to nivolumab then ipilimumab (arm A) or the reverse (arm B). The sample here was CD8+ T cells sorted from blood (inferred from file names), taken from a patient given nivolumab and ipilimumab in sequence. The chain recombines TRBV27 with TRBJ2-1, with TRBD2 identical over 7 bases. The clonotype originates from a human donor with melanoma. CDR3 in amino acids: CASTWGGTGEQFF. The CDR3 DNA is TGTGCCAGCACCTGGGGGGGGACGGGTGAGCAGTTCTTC.